These T cell receptor beta chains were read from a single sample in a study of tumor-infiltrating lymphocytes in primary liver carcinoma. TCRdb reprocessed the multiplex PCR reads with MiXCR, giving one entry per CDR3 protein. Of approximately 300,000 distinct CDR3 sequences in the sample, 65% were seen once. The sequencing input was peripheral blood. All receptors derive from a man aged 35-49 years with primary liver carcinoma and hepatitis B virus infection. Each CDR3 is given with its conserved first and last residue. A D gene is named only where the DNA matches it firmly. Rows give clone size only sometimes, using once, few, many, or a class for an expanded clone.

v_gene,j_gene,d_gene,abundance,CDR3aa,CDR3nt
TRBV3-1,TRBJ1-5,NA,NA,CASSQKLNQPQHF,TGTGCCAGCAGCCAAAAGCTCAATCAGCCCCAGCATTTT
TRBV4-3,TRBJ2-3,TRBD1,few,CASSLGTGQGTDTQCF,TGCGCCAGCAGCCTCGGGACAGGGCAGGGCACAGATACACAGTGTTTT
TRBV4-2,TRBJ2-6,NA,once,CASSHGSFFSGANVLTF,TGTGCCAGCAGCCACGGGTCTTTCTTCTCTGGGGCTAACGTCCTGACTTTC
TRBV12-3/TRBV12-4,TRBJ1-6,NA,NA,CASSPMVGNSPLHF,TGTGCCAGCAGCCCGATGGTGGGGAATTCACCCCTCCACTTT
TRBV24-1,TRBJ2-1,TRBD1,NA,CATSDSGQVLHEQFF,TGTGCCACCAGTGACTCGGGACAGGTCTTGCATGAGCAGTTCTTC
TRBV10-2,TRBJ2-1,TRBD2,NA,CASSEYQTSGTFFYNEQFF,TGCGCCAGTAGTGAGTATCAGACTAGCGGGACGTTCTTCTACAATGAGCAGTTCTTC
TRBV4-1,TRBJ2-5,NA,many,CASSQDGGTQETQYF,TGCGCCAGCAGCCAAGATGGGGGGACACAAGAGACCCAGTACTTC
TRBV11-2,TRBJ2-1,NA,NA,CASNYPYNEQFF,TGTGCCAGCAACTACCCTTACAATGAGCAGTTCTTC
TRBV5-1,TRBJ2-3,TRBD2,NA,CASSSRTSGRADTQYF,TGCGCCAGCAGCTCCCGGACTAGCGGGAGGGCAGATACGCAGTATTTT
TRBV4-2,TRBJ2-5,TRBD2,many,CASSQEGSGGKETQYF,TGTGCCAGCAGCCAAGAAGGGAGCGGGGGGAAAGAGACCCAGTACTTC
TRBV29-1,TRBJ2-1,NA,once,CSVLAREAYNEQFF,TGCAGCGTCCTGGCGAGGGAGGCCTACAATGAGCAGTTCTTC
TRBV6-5,TRBJ2-1,TRBD1,NA,CASTFTPQGAHLTSSYNEQFF,TGTGCCAGCACTTTCACCCCCCAGGGGGCCCATCTCACGAGCTCCTACAATGAGCAGTTCTTC